What follows describes a single T cell receptor beta chain. Its target is not known. The sample comes from a study of graft-versus-host responses after intestinal transplantation. Background on the study: Recipients underwent multivisceral, liver-intestinal, or isolated intestinal transplants. Overall study findings and caveats: The study found high graft-versus-host to host-versus-graft clonal ratios in allografts of patients with graft-donor T cell macrochimerism.

Germline CDR1 and CDR2: LGHNT and FRNRAP. Losses at the gene ends were 6 bases for V and 1 base for J; bases not matched to a gene: 2. The length of the CDR3 is 14 residues. Measured with immunoSEQ multiplex PCR; TCRdb has only the in-frame clones, and not every one. The repertoire holds about 150,000 clones, with roughly 91% as singletons. V is TRBV12-5 and J is TRBJ2-2; 7 nucleotides match TRBD2. The sequences come from unstimulated CD4+ T cells sorted from spleen or lymph node cells, collected before intestinal transplant. The clonotype was recovered from a human donor who received an intestinal transplant. Here the CDR3 reads CASGSGGNTGELFF. CDR3 in DNA: TGTGCTAGTGGCTCGGGAGGGAACACCGGGGAGCTGTTTTTT. The whole variable domain, filled in from reference TRBV12-5 and TRBJ2-2, reads DARVTQTPRHKVTEMGQEVTMRCQPILGHNTVFWYRQTMMQGLELLAYFRNRAPLDDSGMPKDRFSAEMPDATLATLKIQPSEPRDSAVYFCASGSGGNTGELFFGEGSRLTVL.